This record looks at one T cell receptor (beta chain) sequence and its context. Assay used: immunoSEQ multiplex PCR; TCRdb lists only in-frame clones, some missing. The sample contains fewer than 25,000 clones, 70% to 90% of which appear only once. This entry belongs to a study of untreated major depressive disorder. Unmatched junction bases numbered 12, after V lost 3 bases and J lost 5 bases. This CDR3 has 16 residues. Germline V gives CDR1 SNHLY, CDR2 FYNNEI. Each depressed patient was pairwise matched to a non-depressed control for sex, age, current smoking status and body mass index. Controls never had mood disorders and self-rated depressive symptoms at 5 or less.

The sequenced sample consisted of CD4+ T cells from PBMCs. This receptor was taken from a woman aged 25 to 45 in good health. The rearrangement uses TRBV2 and TRBJ1-2; TRBD1 matches 7 bases. The CDR3 bases are TGTGCCAGCAGTGATGGACTAACAGGGGCTGGGTATGGCTACACCTTC. Amino acids: CASSDGLTGAGYGYTF.